This T cell receptor beta chain came from a study of T cells in Graves' hyperthyroidism and ophthalmopathy. As for this clonotype: Its specificity is not known.

Notes on the study in general: Most clonotypes that expanded in the thyroid above 0.001 also showed up in blood.

The germline V gene encodes CDR1 SGHTA and CDR2 FQGTGA. CDR3 length: 16 amino acids. The germline V and J ends were trimmed by 5 bases and 6 bases, with 22 bases remaining between them. Using RNA transcripts as the source, TCR beta CDR3 regions were amplified. The HTBI primer set drove a first-round RT-PCR of the TCR CDR3. Each CDR3 protein gets one entry after TCRdb re-called the multiplex PCR reads with MiXCR. The sample comprises approximately 380,000 distinct CDR3 sequences, less than 20% of which are singletons, and 35% to 45% rests with the top ten. Material for sequencing was blood. The chain recombines TRBV7-3 with TRBJ1-2, with unresolved D. The TCR was taken from a man aged 18 to 30 with Graves' ophthalmopathy. CDR3 sequence: CASSLTSQRRADGYTF. The CDR3 DNA follows: TGTGCCAGCAGCCTTACATCCCAAAGGCGGGCGGATGGCTACACCTTC.